This TCR beta chain derives from a study of T cell responses to AZD1222 COVID-19 vaccine. Findings and limits, study-wide: Spike-specific TCR repertoires showed rising breadth and depth after two AZD1222 doses.

V was pared by 2 bases and J by 2 bases, with 12 bases between. Germline V gene sequence: CDR1 SGHRS, CDR2 YFSETQ. This CDR3 is built from 15 residues. Clones were sequenced by immunoSEQ multiplex PCR, and TCRdb holds only the in-frame ones, with some missing. The table shows about 66,000 clones, with 79% occurring only once. This clone was seen more than once but under ten times. Its cognate antigen is unknown. The source material was peripheral blood, sampled on day 0 of MenACWY control vaccination. This clonotype was sampled from an adult in good health. The chain recombines TRBV5-1 with TRBJ2-3; D is uncertain. CDR3 in DNA: TGCGCCAGCAGCTTAATAGGCACATTCACAGATACGCAGTATTTT. Translated, it gives CASSLIGTFTDTQYF.